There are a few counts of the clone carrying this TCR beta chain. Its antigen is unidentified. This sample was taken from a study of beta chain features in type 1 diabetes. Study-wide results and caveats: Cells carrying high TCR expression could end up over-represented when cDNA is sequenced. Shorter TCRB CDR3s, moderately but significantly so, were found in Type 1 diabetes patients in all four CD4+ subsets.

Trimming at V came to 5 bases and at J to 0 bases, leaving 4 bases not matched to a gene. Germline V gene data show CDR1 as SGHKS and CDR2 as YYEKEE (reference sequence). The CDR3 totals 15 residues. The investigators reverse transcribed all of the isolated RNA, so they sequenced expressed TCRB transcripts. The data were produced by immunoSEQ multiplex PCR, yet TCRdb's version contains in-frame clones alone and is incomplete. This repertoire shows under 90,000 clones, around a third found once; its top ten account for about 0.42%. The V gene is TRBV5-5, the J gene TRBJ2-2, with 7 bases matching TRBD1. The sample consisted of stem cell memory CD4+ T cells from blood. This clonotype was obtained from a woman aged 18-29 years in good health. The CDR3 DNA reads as TGTGCCAGCAGGGTGACAGGGCCGAACACCGGGGAGCTGTTTTTT. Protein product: CASRVTGPNTGELFF. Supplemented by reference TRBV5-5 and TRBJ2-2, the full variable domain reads DAGVTQSPTHLIKTRGQQVTLRCSPISGHKSVSWYQQVLGQGPQFIFQYYEKEERGRGNFPDRFSARQFPNYSSELNVNALLLGDSALYLCASRVTGPNTGELFFGEGSRLTVL.